One sample yielded the 27 T cell receptor beta chains listed below, sequenced in a study of Graves' ophthalmopathy and Graves' hyperthyroidism. Amplification of TCR beta CDR3 regions used RNA transcripts. First-round RT-PCR relied on HTBI primers, and a second-round multiplex PCR came next. TCRdb reprocessed the multiplex PCR reads with MiXCR, giving one entry per CDR3 protein. The sample holds a few hundred thousand distinct CDR3 sequences, 15% to 20% seen once. The sample taken for sequencing was peripheral blood. These TCRs come from an adult woman with stable Graves' hyperthyroidism.

The chain couples TRBV6-1 to TRBJ1-1, with D perhaps matching TRBD1 (5 bases). Germline V lookup: CDR1 MNHNS, CDR2 SASEGT. V was pared by 4 bases and J by 0 bases, with 12 bases between. The CDR3 is 15 residues long. CDR3 in DNA: TGTGCCAGCAGTGTTGTAGGGGCAATGAACACTGAAGCTTTCTTT. Amino acid sequence: CASSVVGAMNTEAFF.

The sample holds many counts of this clonotype. This chain links TRBV6-1 with TRBJ1-1; D unclear. Per the germline V gene, CDR1 is MNHNS and CDR2 is SASEGT. Trimming shortened V by 4 bases and J by 0 bases, and 12 bases separated the two germline ends. This CDR3 contains 15 residues. CDR3 residues: CASSAFMAVNTEAFF. The CDR3, as DNA: TGTGCCAGCAGTGCGTTCATGGCGGTGAACACTGAAGCTTTCTTT.

This clonotype was seen repeatedly, ten times or more. Sequence at one end of the junction differs from germline and may be a read error. J is TRBJ2-4 and V is TRBV15; D remains unclear. Germline V gene data show CDR1 as LNHNV and CDR2 as YYDKDF (reference sequence). This CDR3 is built from 12 residues. CDR3 nucleotides: TGTGCCACCAGCAGAGGGACCGGAACGAAGACCTTC. Protein: CATSRGTGTKTF.

A word on this clonotype: It is unclear where the CDR3 begins or ends on the DNA, so no DNA is shown, and the CDR3 is as TCRdb lists it. The V call is TRBV6-5, the J call TRBJ2-7; TRBD1, the table's D call, was not compared with the DNA. The CDR3 is 15 amino acids long, termini counted. Germline V gives CDR1 MNHEY, CDR2 SVGAGI. The CDR3 here is CASSFFGQGIGEQYF.

This clonotype was seen ten or more times. DNA of the CDR3: TGTGCCAGCAGTCAGGGGACTGAAGCTTTCTTT. Its translation: CASSQGTEAFF. The chain links TRBV12-3 or TRBV12-4 to TRBJ1-1, with D perhaps TRBD1 (6 bases). Between the trimmed V and J ends, which lost 5 bases and 5 bases, there was a span of 6 bases. CDR3 length: 11 residues.

This clonotype was counted ten times or more. The chain uses TRBV19 and TRBJ1-5; tentatively, D is TRBD1 (5 bases). This CDR3 has 14 residues. Trimming stripped 5 bases from V and 3 bases from J, with 11 bases between. The germline V gene has CDR1 LNHDA and CDR2 SQIVND (reference sequence). In DNA, the CDR3 is TGTGCCAGTAGTCCCTGGGGACCCAATCAGCCCCAGCATTTT. This translates into CASSPWGPNQPQHF.

This clonotype showed up many times. The chain links TRBV7-2 to TRBJ2-2; D uncertain. The CDR3 runs 15 residues. The germline gives CDR1 SGHTA, CDR2 FQGNSA. Trimming cost V 3 bases and J 0 bases, with 8 bases left between them. The CDR3 nucleotides are TGTGCCAGCAGCTTCAGCCCAGCGAACACCGGGGAGCTGTTTTTT. It translates to CASSFSPANTGELFF.

Concerning this clonotype itself: This clone may be a read error of a much larger clone one base away. The chain combines TRBV12-5 with TRBJ2-2; D is possibly TRBD2 (5 bases). V gave up 8 bases and J gave up 4 bases, with 20 bases separating them. This CDR3 is 16 amino acids long. From germline, CDR1 is LGHNT and CDR2 FRNRAP. This CDR3 is CASRRRSRDGTGELFF. DNA of the CDR3: TGTGCTAGTCGACGTCGTAGTCGGGATGGCACCGGGGAGCTGTTTTTT.

This clonotype was observed many times. The chain uses TRBV29-1 and TRBJ2-7; TRBD2 might be the D (6 bases). V gave up 4 bases and J gave up 4 bases, with 11 bases separating them. CDR1 and CDR2 from the germline V gene are SQVTM and ANQGSEA. The CDR3 totals 12 residues. CDR3 in amino acids: CSVGGLSYEQYF. For the CDR3, the DNA is TGCAGCGTTGGGGGACTGTCGTACGAGCAGTACTTC.

This clonotype has ten or more counts. This chain connects TRBV25-1 to TRBJ2-2, with 8 positions matching TRBD1. This CDR3 has 17 amino acids. V shed 3 bases, J shed 5 bases, and the junction held 11 bases outside the gene matches. Per germline, CDR1 MGHDK and CDR2 SYGVNS. Here the CDR3 reads CASSERPGQARTGELFF. CDR3 in DNA: TGTGCCAGCAGTGAGCGTCCGGGACAGGCCAGAACCGGGGAGCTGTTTTTT.

This clonotype came up many times. The chain is built from TRBV15 and TRBJ2-5; a possible D gene is TRBD2 (5 bases). Germline V lookup: CDR1 LNHNV, CDR2 YYDKDF (reference sequence). V lost 3 bases and J 4 bases, leaving 12 bases between the germline ends. CDR3 size: 14 residues. DNA for the CDR3: TGTGCCACCAGCAGGACTCCCCGGGGAGAGACCCAGTACTTC. Amino acid sequence: CATSRTPRGETQYF.

Worth noting for this clonotype: At one of its ends the junction is not consistent with the germline gene, which may arise from a read error. Here the CDR3 reads CATSPSGLAGGEQYF. In DNA form, the CDR3 reads TGTGCCACCAGCCCCTCCGGTCTAGCGGGTGGGGAGCAGTACTTC. The rearrangement links TRBV7-2 to TRBJ2-7; 8 bases map to TRBD2. The CDR3 sequence is 15 residues long. CDR1 SGHTA and CDR2 FQGNSA come from the germline V gene.

This clonotype was seen many times. The chain recombines TRBV7-2 with TRBJ2-7; a weak D match, TRBD1 (7 bases). Germline CDR1 reads SGHTA; CDR2 reads FQGNSA. The V end was cut by 5 bases, the J end by 3 bases, with 17 bases between. The CDR3 contains 15 residues. The CDR3 DNA is TGTGCCAGCAGCCCCACCGGCAGGGGGGACTACGAGCAGTACTTC. Protein product: CASSPTGRGDYEQYF.

This chain links TRBV28 with TRBJ1-1; no reliable D call. V gave up 6 bases and J gave up 4 bases, with 18 bases separating them. Germline lookup yields CDR1 MDHEN and CDR2 SYDVKM. This CDR3 has 15 amino acids. The CDR3 reads CASRSPVFPGTEAFF. In nucleotides, the CDR3 is TGTGCCAGCAGATCGCCGGTCTTCCCGGGCACTGAAGCTTTCTTT. Variable domain in full (rest from reference TRBV28 and TRBJ1-1): DVKVTQSSRYLVKRTGEKVFLECVQDMDHENMFWYRQDPGLGLRLIYFSYDVKMKEKGDIPEGYSVSREKKERFSLILESASTNQTSMYLCASRSPVFPGTEAFFGQGTRLTVV.

This clonotype was seen many times. The V and J genes are TRBV5-1 and TRBJ2-5, with D possibly matching TRBD2 (6 bases). Germline-derived CDR1 and CDR2 are SGHRS and YFSETQ. The ends were cut back, 4 bases at V and 4 bases at J, with 26 bases in the middle. This CDR3 contains 18 residues. CDR3 nucleotides: TGCGCCAGCAGCCGCGGTTCTGATCCGACAGCGGGTTTAGAGACCCAGTACTTC. Protein: CASSRGSDPTAGLETQYF.

This clonotype was observed at least ten times. The chain combines TRBV13 with TRBJ2-4; 13 bases are a match to TRBD2. Trimming took 3 bases from V and 3 from J; bases not matched to a gene: 5. CDR1 and CDR2 from the germline V gene are PRHDT and FYEKMQ (reference sequence). This CDR3 has 17 amino acids. This chain's CDR3 is CASSFRLAGGGKNIQYF. In DNA, the CDR3 is TGTGCCAGCAGCTTTAGACTAGCGGGAGGTGGCAAAAACATTCAGTACTTC.

In this sample, this clonotype turned up many times. The chain employs TRBV6-2 or TRBV6-3 and TRBJ2-7; 14 positions agree with TRBD2. CDR1 and CDR2 (germline): MNHEY, SVGEGT. V trimming: 8 bases; J trimming: 5 bases; junction bases outside the gene matches: 8. The CDR3 is made up of 15 amino acids. The chain's CDR3 is CASGTGTSGSDEQYF. In DNA, the CDR3 is TGTGCCAGCGGTACTGGGACTAGCGGGAGCGACGAGCAGTACTTC.

This clonotype was seen ten or more times. The chain uses TRBV12-3 or TRBV12-4 and TRBJ1-5; D gene unclear. V gave up 1 base and J gave up 1 base, with 8 bases separating them. The CDR3 totals 15 residues. The CDR3 DNA follows: TGTGCCAGCAGTTTAGAGTTCCAAAGCAATCAGCCCCAGCATTTT. Protein sequence: CASSLEFQSNQPQHF.

On this clonotype itself: A much larger clone differs by one base, so this may be a read error. The chain has TRBV10-1 and TRBJ1-1; tentative D call: TRBD1 (6 bases). Germline V gene sequence: CDR1 WNHNN, CDR2 SYGVQD (reference sequence). This CDR3 has 12 residues. V lost 8 bases and J lost 9, with 16 bases in between. The CDR3 sequence is CASRASGAQAFF. The CDR3 nucleotides are TGCGCCAGCCGCGCCTCAGGGGCTCAAGCTTTCTTT.

This clonotype was observed at least ten times. The CDR3 nucleotides read TGTGCCAGCAGTTTCCCCCGGGACAACCCTGAAGCTTTCTTT. Its translation: CASSFPRDNPEAFF. V usage is TRBV28 and J usage is TRBJ1-1, with a tentative D call TRBD1 (6 bases). The V end was cut by 3 bases, the J end by 6 bases, with 14 bases between. From germline, CDR1 is MDHEN and CDR2 SYDVKM. CDR3 length: 14 amino acids. The full variable domain, completed using reference TRBV28 and TRBJ1-1, is DVKVTQSSRYLVKRTGEKVFLECVQDMDHENMFWYRQDPGLGLRLIYFSYDVKMKEKGDIPEGYSVSREKKERFSLILESASTNQTSMYLCASSFPRDNPEAFFGQGTRLTVV.

This clonotype was counted many times. The chain has TRBV28 and TRBJ2-2; D gene ambiguous. The CDR3 is made up of 13 amino acids. Germline V gene data show CDR1 as MDHEN and CDR2 as SYDVKM. Trimming removed 3 bases from V and 6 bases from J, with 8 bases in between. The CDR3 sequence: CASSLLWAGELFF. CDR3 coding DNA: TGTGCCAGCAGTTTGTTGTGGGCCGGGGAGCTGTTTTTT.

At least ten counts were recorded for this clonotype. The V call is TRBV20-1, the J call TRBJ1-5; 8 bases fit TRBD1. This CDR3 is built from 14 residues. J was trimmed by 1 base and V by 6 bases; bases with no gene match: 5. Germline-derived CDR1 and CDR2 are DFQATT and SNEGSKA (reference sequence). DNA for the CDR3: TGCAGTGCGAACGACAGGGGAAGCAATCAGCCCCAGCATTTT. It codes for CSANDRGSNQPQHF.

This clonotype appeared many times. This rearrangement joins TRBV28 to TRBJ2-7, with D maybe TRBD1 (6 bases). The CDR3 is made up of 13 amino acids. V lost 1 base and J 5 bases, leaving 9 bases between the germline ends. Germline CDR1 reads MDHEN; CDR2 reads SYDVKM. CDR3 DNA sequence: TGTGCCAGCAGTTTATCCCACAGGGACGAGCAGTACTTC. It specifies CASSLSHRDEQYF.

This clonotype was counted ten times or more. This sequence joins TRBV12-3 or TRBV12-4 and TRBJ2-5, with 9 bases identical to TRBD2. V dropped 5 bases and J dropped 2; count of bases not matched to a gene: 6. There are 15 residues in the CDR3. CDR3 DNA sequence: TGTGCCAGCAGTCCACCGGGACTAGCTCAAGAGACCCAGTACTTC. Its protein product is CASSPPGLAQETQYF.

This clonotype was seen more than once but under ten times. V is TRBV2 and J is TRBJ2-5; 7 bases line up with TRBD1. The V gene's germline CDR1 is SNHLY and CDR2 FYNNEI. The CDR3 has 13 residues. V trimming: 7 bases; J trimming: 9 bases; junction bases outside the gene matches: 11. The CDR3, as DNA: TGTGCCAGCACCGTACCAGGGGGTGAGTCCCAGTACTTC. Its translation: CASTVPGGESQYF.

This clonotype has a handful of counts. V gene TRBV18 combines with J gene TRBJ1-2, with D hard to call. With 1 base removed from V and 4 bases from J, the gap between germline ends came to 13 bases. The CDR3 sequence is 15 residues long. Germline loops: CDR1 KGHSH, CDR2 LQKENI. Here the CDR3 DNA reads TGTGCCAGCTCACCACAAGTAGGGCCCTCCTATGGCTACACCTTC. Protein: CASSPQVGPSYGYTF.

This clonotype was recorded at least ten times. The CDR3 DNA is TGCAGTGCTAGCCCAAAGTCAAGGGCCCCCCCCTTTAAGTATGGCTACACCTTC. Amino acid sequence: CSASPKSRAPPFKYGYTF. The chain uses TRBV20-1 and TRBJ1-2, with D unresolved. Trimming pared 3 bases from V and 5 bases from J, leaving 28 bases between. Germline CDR1 and CDR2: DFQATT and SNEGSKA (reference sequence). The CDR3 consists of 18 residues.